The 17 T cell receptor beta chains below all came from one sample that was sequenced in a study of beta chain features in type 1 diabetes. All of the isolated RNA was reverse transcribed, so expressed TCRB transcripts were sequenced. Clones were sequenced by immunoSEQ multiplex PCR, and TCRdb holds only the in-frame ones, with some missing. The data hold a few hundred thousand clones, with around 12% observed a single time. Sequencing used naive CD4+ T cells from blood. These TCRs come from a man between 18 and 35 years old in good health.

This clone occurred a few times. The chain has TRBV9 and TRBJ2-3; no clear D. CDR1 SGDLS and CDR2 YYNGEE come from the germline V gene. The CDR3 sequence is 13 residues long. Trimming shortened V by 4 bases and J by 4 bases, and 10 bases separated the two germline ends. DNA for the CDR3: TGTGCCAGCAGCCCCCTTCCGGCAGATACGCAGTATTTT. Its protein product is CASSPLPADTQYF.

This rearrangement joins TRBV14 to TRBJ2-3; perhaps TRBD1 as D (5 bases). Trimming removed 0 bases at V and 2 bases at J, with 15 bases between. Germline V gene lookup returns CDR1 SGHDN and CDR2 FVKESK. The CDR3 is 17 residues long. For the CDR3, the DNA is TGTGCCAGCAGCCAAGATTGGGGCAGGCCCGCCACAGATACGCAGTATTTT. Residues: CASSQDWGRPATDTQYF.

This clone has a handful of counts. The CDR3 loop is CASTLGGGNQPQHF. Here the CDR3 DNA reads TGTGCCAGCACCCTGGGAGGGGGAAATCAGCCCCAGCATTTT. J is TRBJ1-5 and V is TRBV7-9; a possible D gene is TRBD1 (6 bases). Germline assignment: CDR1 SEHNR and CDR2 FQNEAQ (reference sequence). V lost 7 bases to trimming and J lost 4 bases, with 14 bases between them. This CDR3 contains 14 residues.

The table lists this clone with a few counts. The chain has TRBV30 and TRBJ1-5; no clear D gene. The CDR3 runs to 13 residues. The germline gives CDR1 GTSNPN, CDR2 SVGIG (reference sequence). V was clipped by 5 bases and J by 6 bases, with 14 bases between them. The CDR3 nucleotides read TGTGCCTGGCGCCGACAAGTCGGTCAGCCCCAGCATTTT. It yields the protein CAWRRQVGQPQHF.

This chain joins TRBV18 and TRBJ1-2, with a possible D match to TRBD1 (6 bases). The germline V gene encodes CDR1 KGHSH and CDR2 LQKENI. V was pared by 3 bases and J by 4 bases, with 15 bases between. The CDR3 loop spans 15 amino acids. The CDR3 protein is CASSPPTGPGYGYTF. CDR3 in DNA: TGTGCCAGCTCACCCCCAACAGGGCCGGGCTATGGCTACACCTTC.

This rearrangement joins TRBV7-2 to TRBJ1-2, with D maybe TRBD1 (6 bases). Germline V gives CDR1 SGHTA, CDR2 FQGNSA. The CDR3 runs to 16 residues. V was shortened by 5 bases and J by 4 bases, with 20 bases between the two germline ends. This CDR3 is CASSGGGQTILYGYTF. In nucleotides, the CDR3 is TGTGCCAGCAGCGGGGGGGGGCAGACGATACTCTATGGCTACACCTTC.

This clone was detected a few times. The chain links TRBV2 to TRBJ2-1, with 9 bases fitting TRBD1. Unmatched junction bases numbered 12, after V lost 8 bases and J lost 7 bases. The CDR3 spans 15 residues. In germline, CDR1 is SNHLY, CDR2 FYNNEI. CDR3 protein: CASVPGQGSGNEQFF. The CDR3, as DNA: TGTGCCAGCGTCCCGGGACAGGGATCGGGGAATGAGCAGTTCTTC.

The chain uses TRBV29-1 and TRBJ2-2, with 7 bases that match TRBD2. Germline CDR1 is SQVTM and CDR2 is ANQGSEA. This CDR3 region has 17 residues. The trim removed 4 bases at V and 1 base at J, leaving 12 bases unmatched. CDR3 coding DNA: TGCAGCGTTGGACGAGGAGCGGGGTTGGGGAACACCGGGGAGCTGTTTTTT. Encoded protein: CSVGRGAGLGNTGELFF.

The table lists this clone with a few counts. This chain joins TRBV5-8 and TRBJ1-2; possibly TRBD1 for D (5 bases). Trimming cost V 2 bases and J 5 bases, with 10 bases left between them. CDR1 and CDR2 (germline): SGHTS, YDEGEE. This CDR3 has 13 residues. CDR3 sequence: CASSFGREYGYTF. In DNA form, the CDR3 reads TGTGCCAGCAGCTTTGGCAGGGAATATGGCTACACCTTC.

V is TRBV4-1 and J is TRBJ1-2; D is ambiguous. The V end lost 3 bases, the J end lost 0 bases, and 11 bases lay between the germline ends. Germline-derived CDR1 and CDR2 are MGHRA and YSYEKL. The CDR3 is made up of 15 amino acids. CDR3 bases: TGCGCCAGCAGCCAGAATCAGGATCCTAACTATGGCTACACCTTC. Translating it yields CASSQNQDPNYGYTF.

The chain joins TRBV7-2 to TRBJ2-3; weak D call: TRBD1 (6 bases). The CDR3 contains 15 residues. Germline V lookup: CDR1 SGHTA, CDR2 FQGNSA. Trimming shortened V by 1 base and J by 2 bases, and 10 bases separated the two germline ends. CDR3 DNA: TGTGCCAGCAGCTTAGAGCCAGGGGACACAGATACGCAGTATTTT. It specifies CASSLEPGDTDTQYF. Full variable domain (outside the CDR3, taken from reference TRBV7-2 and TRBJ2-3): GAGVSQSPSNKVTEKGKDVELRCDPISGHTALYWYRQSLGQGLEFLIYFQGNSAPDKSGLPSDRFSAERTGGSVSTLTIQRTQQEDSAVYLCASSLEPGDTDTQYFGPGTRLTVL.

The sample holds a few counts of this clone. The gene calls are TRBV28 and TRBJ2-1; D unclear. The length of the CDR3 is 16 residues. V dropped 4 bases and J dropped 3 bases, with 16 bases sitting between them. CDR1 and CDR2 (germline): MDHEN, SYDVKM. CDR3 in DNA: TGTGCCAGCAGTTCTAGTACTGGAGCCTTCTACAATGAGCAGTTCTTC. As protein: CASSSSTGAFYNEQFF. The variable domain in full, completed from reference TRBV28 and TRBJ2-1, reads DVKVTQSSRYLVKRTGEKVFLECVQDMDHENMFWYRQDPGLGLRLIYFSYDVKMKEKGDIPEGYSVSREKKERFSLILESASTNQTSMYLCASSSSTGAFYNEQFFGPGTRLTVL.

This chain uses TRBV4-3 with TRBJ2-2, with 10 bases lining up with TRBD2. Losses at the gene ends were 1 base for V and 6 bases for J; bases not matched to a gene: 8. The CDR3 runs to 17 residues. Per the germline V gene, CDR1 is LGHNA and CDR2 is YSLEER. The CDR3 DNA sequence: TGCGCCAGCAGCCAAGTCCCACCTAGCGGGAGTGCCGGGGAGCTGTTTTTT. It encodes CASSQVPPSGSAGELFF.

The CDR3 sequence is CASSQVQRGGVVKTQYF. Here the CDR3 DNA reads TGTGCCAGCAGCCAAGTACAGCGGGGGGGCGTGGTGAAGACCCAGTACTTC. The chain recombines TRBV5-4 with TRBJ2-5; 10 nucleotides align to TRBD2. Germline V gene lookup returns CDR1 SGHNT and CDR2 YYREEE (reference sequence). Germline trimming cut 4 bases from V and 6 bases from J; bases unmatched to any gene: 15. This CDR3 is built from 17 residues.

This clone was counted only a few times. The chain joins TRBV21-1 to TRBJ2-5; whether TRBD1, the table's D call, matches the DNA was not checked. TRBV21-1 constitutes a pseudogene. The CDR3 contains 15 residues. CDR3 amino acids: CASSKAGSIQETQYF. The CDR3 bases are TGTGCCAGCAGCAAAGCGGGCAGCATCCAAGAGACCCAGTACTTC.

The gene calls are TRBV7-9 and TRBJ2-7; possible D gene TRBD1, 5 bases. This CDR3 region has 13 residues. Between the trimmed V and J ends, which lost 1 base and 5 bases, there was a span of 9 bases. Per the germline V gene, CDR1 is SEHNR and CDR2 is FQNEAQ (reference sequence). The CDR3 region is CASSLEGAHEQYF. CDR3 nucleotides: TGTGCCAGCAGCTTAGAAGGGGCCCACGAGCAGTACTTC.

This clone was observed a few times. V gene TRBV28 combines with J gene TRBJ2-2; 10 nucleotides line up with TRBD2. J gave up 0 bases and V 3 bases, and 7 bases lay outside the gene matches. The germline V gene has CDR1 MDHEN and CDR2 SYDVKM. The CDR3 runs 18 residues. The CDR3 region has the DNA TGTGCCAGCAGTTTCCTCCTAGCGGGGGCCGCGAACACCGGGGAGCTGTTTTTT. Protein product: CASSFLLAGAANTGELFF. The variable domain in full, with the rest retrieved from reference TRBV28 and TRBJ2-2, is DVKVTQSSRYLVKRTGEKVFLECVQDMDHENMFWYRQDPGLGLRLIYFSYDVKMKEKGDIPEGYSVSREKKERFSLILESASTNQTSMYLCASSFLLAGAANTGELFFGEGSRLTVL.